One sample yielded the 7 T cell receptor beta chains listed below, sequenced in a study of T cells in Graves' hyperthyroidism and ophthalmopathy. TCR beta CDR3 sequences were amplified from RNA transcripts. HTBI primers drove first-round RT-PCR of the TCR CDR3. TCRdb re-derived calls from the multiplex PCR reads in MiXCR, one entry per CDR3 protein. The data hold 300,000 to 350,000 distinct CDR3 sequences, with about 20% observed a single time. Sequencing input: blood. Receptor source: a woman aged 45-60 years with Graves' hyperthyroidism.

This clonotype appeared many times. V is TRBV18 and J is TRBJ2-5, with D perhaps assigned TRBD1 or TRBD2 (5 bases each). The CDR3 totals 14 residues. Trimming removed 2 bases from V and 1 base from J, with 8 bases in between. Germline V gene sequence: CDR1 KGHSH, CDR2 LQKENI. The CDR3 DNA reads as TGTGCCAGCTCACCATCGGGGCTCCAAGAGACCCAGTACTTC. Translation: CASSPSGLQETQYF.

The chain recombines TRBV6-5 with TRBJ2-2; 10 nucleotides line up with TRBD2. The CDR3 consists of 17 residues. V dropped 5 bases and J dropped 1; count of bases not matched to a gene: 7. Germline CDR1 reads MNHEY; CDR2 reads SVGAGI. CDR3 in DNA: TGTGCCAGCAGTAGAAAGAGCGGGGGGGGGAACACCGGGGAGCTGTTTTTT. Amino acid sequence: CASSRKSGGGNTGELFF.

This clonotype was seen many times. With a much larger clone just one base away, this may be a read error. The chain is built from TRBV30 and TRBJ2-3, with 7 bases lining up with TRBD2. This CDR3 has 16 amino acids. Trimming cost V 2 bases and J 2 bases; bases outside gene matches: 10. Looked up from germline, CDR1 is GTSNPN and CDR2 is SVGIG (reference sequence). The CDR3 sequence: CAWSLGLTGNTDTQYF. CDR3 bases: TGTGCCTGGAGTTTGGGACTAACGGGGAACACAGATACGCAGTATTTT. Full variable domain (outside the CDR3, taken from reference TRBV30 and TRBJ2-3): SQTIHQWPATLVQPVGSPLSLECTVEGTSNPNLYWYRQAAGRGLQLLFYSVGIGQISSEVPQNLSASRPQDRQFILSSKKLLLSDSGFYLCAWSLGLTGNTDTQYFGPGTRLTVL.

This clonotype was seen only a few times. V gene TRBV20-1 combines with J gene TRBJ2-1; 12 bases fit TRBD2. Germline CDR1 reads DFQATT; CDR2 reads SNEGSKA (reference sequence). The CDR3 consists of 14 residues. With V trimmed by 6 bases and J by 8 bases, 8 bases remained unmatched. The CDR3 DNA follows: TGCAGTGCCCCAAGACTAGCGGGAGTTTATGAGCAGTTCTTC. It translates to CSAPRLAGVYEQFF.

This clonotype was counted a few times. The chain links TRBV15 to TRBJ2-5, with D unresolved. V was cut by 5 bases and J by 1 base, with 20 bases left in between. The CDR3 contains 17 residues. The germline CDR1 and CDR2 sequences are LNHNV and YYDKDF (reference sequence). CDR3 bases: TGTGCCACCAGCGATCCACGTGACCCCCGGGCCCAAGAGACCCAGTACTTC. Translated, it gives CATSDPRDPRAQETQYF. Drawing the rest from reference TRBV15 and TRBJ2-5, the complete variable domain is DAMVIQNPRYQVTQFGKPVTLSCSQTLNHNVMYWYQQKSSQAPKLLFHYYDKDFNNEADTPDNFQSRRPNTSFCFLDIRSPGLGDTAMYLCATSDPRDPRAQETQYFGPGTRLLVL.

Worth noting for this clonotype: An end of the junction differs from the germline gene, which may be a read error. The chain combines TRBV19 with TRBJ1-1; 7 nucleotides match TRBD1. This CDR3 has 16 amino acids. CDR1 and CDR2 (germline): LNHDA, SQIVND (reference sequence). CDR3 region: CASSIDKGTANTETFF. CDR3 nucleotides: TGTGCCAGTAGTATAGATAAAGGGACAGCGAACACTGAAACTTTCTTT.

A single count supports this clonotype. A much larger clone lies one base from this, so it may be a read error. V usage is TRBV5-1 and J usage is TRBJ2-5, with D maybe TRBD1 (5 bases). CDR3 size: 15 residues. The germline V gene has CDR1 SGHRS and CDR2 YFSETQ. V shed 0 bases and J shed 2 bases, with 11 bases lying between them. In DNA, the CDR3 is TGCGCCAGCAGCTTGGAACAGGCTTCACAAGAGACCCAGTACTTC. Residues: CASSLEQASQETQYF.